What follows is one TCR beta chain and its context. As yet, its antigen is unknown. The entry originates in a study of T cells in narcolepsy. There are 11 residues in the CDR3. Trimming took 7 bases from V and 3 from J, leaving 7 bases between them. The germline V gene has CDR1 SNHLY and CDR2 FYNNEI. Notes on the study in general: Same-patient CSF and blood CD4+ T cell clonotypes included HCRT-specific and TRIB2-specific autoreactive ones. Autoreactive clone sequences were missing from some blood memory CD4+ repertoires. Autoreactive clonotypes reportedly recurred in blood of same and different patients, not controls.

Profiled with immunoSEQ multiplex PCR; TCRdb holds only in-frame clones, not every one. The data contain 27,000 or so clones, more than 75% of them singletons. The J gene is TRBJ2-7, the V gene TRBV2; D is ambiguous. The source of this sequence is a human donor with narcolepsy. Sequenced material: CD45RA- memory CD4+ T cells from PBMCs. The DNA of the CDR3 is TGTGCCAGCAACCAGCTCTACGAGCAGTACTTC. As protein: CASNQLYEQYF.